What follows are 9 T cell receptor beta chains derived from one specimen sequenced in a study of shared clonotypes between healthy human individuals. This table comes from immunoSEQ multiplex PCR, and its TCRdb copy is limited to in-frame clones, with some not included. The table shows roughly 1 million clones, with 75% occurring only once. The sequencing sample was made of memory CD4+ T cells sorted from blood. Subset indicated: CD45RA-negative fraction. The receptors stem from a young man in good health.

The rearrangement uses TRBV15 and TRBJ2-3; 9 nucleotides agree with TRBD1. Trimming cost V 5 bases and J 4 bases; bases outside gene matches: 4. Germline loops: CDR1 LNHNV, CDR2 YYDKDF (reference sequence). The CDR3 contains 14 residues. The CDR3 DNA reads as TGTGCCACCAGCCTTAGACAGGGGGCAGATACGCAGTATTTT. Its protein product is CATSLRQGADTQYF.

This clone was detected a few times. The chain links TRBV18 to TRBJ1-3, with D unresolved. Per germline, CDR1 KGHSH and CDR2 LQKENI. V was cut by 1 base and J by 0 bases, with 7 bases left in between. The CDR3 loop spans 15 amino acids. The CDR3 sequence is CASSPLQVSGNTIYF. Written as DNA, the CDR3 is TGTGCCAGCTCACCACTTCAGGTCTCTGGAAACACCATATATTTT.

V is TRBV7-2 and J is TRBJ1-1; D is ambiguous. Germline loops: CDR1 SGHTA, CDR2 FQGNSA. There are 14 residues in the CDR3. V was cut by 1 base and J by 7 bases, with 13 bases left in between. CDR3 DNA: TGTGCCAGCAGCTTAGAGTGGGCAGCGGGTGAAGCTTTCTTT. Translated: CASSLEWAAGEAFF.

This clone was counted a single time. One end of the junction does not line up with germline, which may come from a read error. The CDR3 protein is CAGSGRRATNEKLFF. Here the CDR3 DNA reads TGCGCCGGCAGTGGGCGCCGTGCAACTAATGAAAAACTGTTTTTT. The chain joins TRBV10-1 to TRBJ1-4, with D uncertain. Per germline, CDR1 WNHNN and CDR2 SYGVQD (reference sequence). The CDR3 is made up of 15 amino acids.

The V call is TRBV30, the J call TRBJ2-3, with D maybe TRBD1 (6 bases). This CDR3 comprises 13 residues. Trimming took off 2 bases at V and 6 bases at J, with 12 bases between the two ends. Germline lookup yields CDR1 GTSNPN and CDR2 SVGIG (reference sequence). The CDR3 reads CAWSPQGSDTQYF. CDR3 nucleotide sequence: TGTGCCTGGAGTCCCCAGGGGTCGGATACGCAGTATTTT.

The chain combines TRBV5-1 with TRBJ1-1; D gene ambiguous. The ends were cut back, 4 bases at V and 4 bases at J, with 11 bases in the middle. Germline V CDR1 and CDR2: SGHRS, YFSETQ. CDR3 length equals 13 residues. Here the CDR3 reads CASSGIGSTEAFF. The DNA of the CDR3 is TGCGCCAGCAGCGGGATTGGGTCCACTGAAGCTTTCTTT.

The J gene is TRBJ2-1, the V gene TRBV7-6; 12 nucleotides agree with TRBD2. V lost 5 bases to trimming and J lost 15 bases; unmatched junction nucleotides: 11. The CDR3 runs 14 residues. Germline-derived CDR1 and CDR2 are SGHVS and FNYEAQ. The CDR3 DNA follows: TGTGCCAGCAGCCCTACGCTAGCGGGAGGGAGTCCGTTCTTC. Translating gives CASSPTLAGGSPFF.

The sample holds one count of this clone. The chain links TRBV14 to TRBJ2-5, with D possibly matching TRBD1 (5 bases). CDR1 SGHDN and CDR2 FVKESK come from the germline V gene. This CDR3 region has 14 residues. V lost 7 bases and J 5 bases, leaving 17 bases between the germline ends. This chain's CDR3 is CASKMTDKGETQYF. The CDR3 DNA sequence: TGTGCCAGCAAAATGACAGATAAGGGGGAGACCCAGTACTTC. Filled out from reference TRBV14 and TRBJ2-5, the complete variable domain reads EAGVTQFPSHSVIEKGQTVTLRCDPISGHDNLYWYRRVMGKEIKFLLHFVKESKQDESGMPNNRFLAERTGGTYSTLKVQPAELEDSGVYFCASKMTDKGETQYFGPGTRLLVL.

The chain combines TRBV4-1 with TRBJ2-1, with 7 bases aligning to TRBD2. The germline CDR1 and CDR2 sequences are MGHRA and YSYEKL. The CDR3 runs to 15 residues. V was clipped by 3 bases and J by 9 bases; unmatched bases: 11. The CDR3 spells CASSHGGTTSGEQFF. The CDR3 coding sequence is TGCGCCAGCAGCCACGGTGGGACTACCAGTGGTGAGCAGTTCTTC.